A selection of T cell receptor beta chains follows, all from one sample in a study of identical twins. TCRdb redid the calling of the 5' RACE reads with MiXCR, one entry per CDR3 protein. The table includes about 530,000 distinct CDR3 sequences, approximately 20% detected once. These sequences were also reported in another study, on yellow fever vaccine responses in identical twins.

The sample was CD4+ T cells sorted from blood. The receptors come from a woman younger than 35 in good health. Each CDR3 is given with its conserved first and last residue. The order of the fields is clone size, J gene, V gene, D gene, CDR3 DNA, CDR3 protein. D genes are given only for firm matches. Expanded clones get a size class; other rows say once, few or many, or leave the size out.

few | TRBJ2-1 | TRBV12-3/TRBV12-4 | NA | TGTGCCAGCAGTTTAGCGCGAACAATAGGACACAATGAGCAGTTCTTC | CASSLARTIGHNEQFF
NA | TRBJ2-2 | TRBV3-1 | NA | TGTGCCAGCAGCCAAAACGAGGGGAGAGCGGTCGCGAACACCGGGGAGCTGTTTTTT | CASSQNEGRAVANTGELFF
few | TRBJ2-2 | TRBV29-1 | TRBD2 | TGCAGCGTTGTGGAGCTAGCGGGGGGCTCCGGGGAGCTGTTTTTT | CSVVELAGGSGELFF
NA | TRBJ1-4 | TRBV3-1 | NA | TGTGCCAGCAGCCAAGATAGGAGTTTTAATGAAAAACTGTTTTTT | CASSQDRSFNEKLFF
many | TRBJ2-7 | TRBV11-2 | TRBD1 | TGTGCCAGCGGAGTGACAGGGACCCCCGAGCAGTACTTC | CASGVTGTPEQYF
few | TRBJ2-7 | TRBV12-3/TRBV12-4 | NA | TGTGCCAGCAGTTCTGGACCGATTGCCTACGAGCAGTACTTC | CASSSGPIAYEQYF
once | TRBJ2-1 | TRBV19 | NA | TGTGCCAGTAAGTCGGGCTTTTCCTACAATGAGCAGTTCTTC | CASKSGFSYNEQFF
NA | TRBJ2-1 | TRBV12-3/TRBV12-4 | TRBD2 | TGTGCCAGCAGTTCCATAGCGGGACCAGCGGCCAATGAGCAGTTCTTC | CASSSIAGPAANEQFF
NA | TRBJ2-2 | TRBV10-2 | TRBD1 | TGCGCCAGCAGAGGGACAGAGCCGAACACCGGGGAGCTGTTTTTT | CASRGTEPNTGELFF
few | TRBJ2-3 | TRBV20-1 | TRBD2 | TGCAGTGCGACCACTCCGGGACTAGTCGATACGCAGTATTTT | CSATTPGLVDTQYF
NA | TRBJ2-5 | TRBV20-1 | NA | TGCAGTGCCGCCCCCGAGGGGGGCCAAGAGACCCAGTACTTC | CSAAPEGGQETQYF
NA | TRBJ2-1 | TRBV20-1 | TRBD2 | TGCAGTGCTAGAGCCCAGCGGGGGGGCGCTGAGCAGTTCTTC | CSARAQRGGAEQFF
few | TRBJ2-7 | TRBV19 | NA | TGTGCCAGTAGTATAGATTATCGACGGGACCTCGGCGAGCAGTACTTC | CASSIDYRRDLGEQYF
few | TRBJ2-2 | TRBV5-1 | NA | TGCGCCAGCAGCCCAACTGACAGAGCGAACACCGGGGAGCTGTTTTTT | CASSPTDRANTGELFF
few | TRBJ2-3 | TRBV25-1 | NA | TGTGCCAGCACCCAGTCAGATACGCAGTATTTT | CASTQSDTQYF
few | TRBJ2-7 | TRBV10-1 | NA | TGCGCCATCGACGGACAGTCCTACGAGCAGTACTTC | CAIDGQSYEQYF
NA | TRBJ2-7 | TRBV12-3/TRBV12-4 | TRBD2 | TGTGCCAGCAGTCGGACTAGCGGGAGTTACGAGCAGTACTTC | CASSRTSGSYEQYF
NA | TRBJ2-5 | TRBV5-1 | TRBD1 | TGCGCCAGCAGCTGGGGACAGAAAGAGACCCAGTACTTC | CASSWGQKETQYF
few | TRBJ2-1 | TRBV6-1 | TRBD1 | TGTGCCAGCAGTGGCCGGGACAGATACAATGAGCAGTTCTTC | CASSGRDRYNEQFF
few | TRBJ1-1 | TRBV9 | NA | TGTGCCAGCAGCGGTTGGGGGCCGAACACTGAAGCTTTCTTT | CASSGWGPNTEAFF
few | TRBJ2-7 | TRBV20-1 | TRBD2 | TGCAGTGCTACCCTAGCGGGAGTCTCCTACGAGCAGTACTTC | CSATLAGVSYEQYF
NA | TRBJ2-7 | TRBV18 | TRBD1 | TGTGCCAGCTCACCGGGACAGGTCTCCTACGAGCAGTACTTC | CASSPGQVSYEQYF
many | TRBJ1-3 | TRBV7-9 | TRBD1 | TGTGCCAGCAGCGCGCCGGGACAGGGGAGGTCTGGAAACACCATATATTTT | CASSAPGQGRSGNTIYF
few | TRBJ2-1 | TRBV11-2 | NA | TGTGCCAGCAGCTTGAAGGGGAACAATGAGCAGTTCTTC | CASSLKGNNEQFF
few | TRBJ2-3 | TRBV20-1 | NA | TGCAGTGCTAGGTTCAGTATGGCAGATACGCAGTATTTT | CSARFSMADTQYF
few | TRBJ2-3 | TRBV27 | NA | TGTGCCAGCAGTTTCAGAGAGGGAGATACGCAGTATTTT | CASSFREGDTQYF
few | TRBJ2-1 | TRBV12-3/TRBV12-4 | NA | TGTGCCAGCAGTTGGGTAGACGAGCAGTTCTTC | CASSWVDEQFF
few | TRBJ2-5 | TRBV29-1 | NA | TGCAGCGTTGACGGGAGACACCAAGAGACCCAGTACTTC | CSVDGRHQETQYF
NA | TRBJ2-3 | TRBV10-3 | TRBD2 | TGTGCCATCAGAGAAAAAACTAGCGGCACAGATACGCAGTATTTT | CAIREKTSGTDTQYF
few | TRBJ2-5 | TRBV12-3/TRBV12-4 | TRBD2 | TGTGCCAGCAGTTTAGTGAGCGGGGCAAAGACCCAGTACTTC | CASSLVSGAKTQYF
NA | TRBJ2-1 | TRBV20-1 | NA | TGCGGTGCTTGGGACCCAGCCTACAATGAGCAGTTCTTC | CGAWDPAYNEQFF
NA | TRBJ2-5 | TRBV5-1 | NA | TGCGCCAGCAGCACCCGCCGGGGCCAAGAGACCCAGTACTTC | CASSTRRGQETQYF
NA | TRBJ2-1 | TRBV12-3/TRBV12-4 | NA | TGTGCCAGCAGCATTCGGGGGAAACTCCAAACGATCCCCTACAATGAGCAGTTCTTC | CASSIRGKLQTIPYNEQFF
few | TRBJ2-3 | TRBV9 | NA | TGTGCCAGCAGCGTAGGCGCAGGGAAGGATACGCAGTATTTT | CASSVGAGKDTQYF
NA | TRBJ2-2 | TRBV9 | NA | TGTGCCAGCAGCGTAGCTGCGGGCTCGAACACCGGGGAGCTGTTTTTT | CASSVAAGSNTGELFF
few | TRBJ2-2 | TRBV12-3/TRBV12-4 | NA | TGTGCCAGCAGAGGAGGGCCCGACACCGGGGAGCTGTTTTTT | CASRGGPDTGELFF
few | TRBJ2-7 | TRBV6-5 | TRBD1 | TGTGCCAGCAGTTCCGGGACAGGAGTTGCCGAGCAGTACTTC | CASSSGTGVAEQYF